This T cell receptor (beta chain) was obtained from a study of T cell changes during pregnancy in multiple sclerosis. Repertoires were generated with immunoSEQ multiplex PCR, while TCRdb's copy carries only in-frame clones and drops some. This sample has 37,000 or so clones, with approximately 85% found just once. The starting material was CD4+ T cells from peripheral blood mononuclear cells, obtained before pregnancy. The sequence came from a female donor with multiple sclerosis, enrolled in a pregnancy study.

This CDR3 reads CASSPANTGELFF. The CDR3 coding sequence is TGTGCCAGCAGTCCAGCGAACACCGGGGAGCTGTTTTTT. The rearrangement links TRBV6-6 to TRBJ2-2, with unresolved D. Germline V CDR1 and CDR2: MNHNY, SVGAGI (reference sequence). This CDR3 contains 13 residues. V was shortened by 5 bases and J by 0 bases, with 4 bases between the two germline ends.